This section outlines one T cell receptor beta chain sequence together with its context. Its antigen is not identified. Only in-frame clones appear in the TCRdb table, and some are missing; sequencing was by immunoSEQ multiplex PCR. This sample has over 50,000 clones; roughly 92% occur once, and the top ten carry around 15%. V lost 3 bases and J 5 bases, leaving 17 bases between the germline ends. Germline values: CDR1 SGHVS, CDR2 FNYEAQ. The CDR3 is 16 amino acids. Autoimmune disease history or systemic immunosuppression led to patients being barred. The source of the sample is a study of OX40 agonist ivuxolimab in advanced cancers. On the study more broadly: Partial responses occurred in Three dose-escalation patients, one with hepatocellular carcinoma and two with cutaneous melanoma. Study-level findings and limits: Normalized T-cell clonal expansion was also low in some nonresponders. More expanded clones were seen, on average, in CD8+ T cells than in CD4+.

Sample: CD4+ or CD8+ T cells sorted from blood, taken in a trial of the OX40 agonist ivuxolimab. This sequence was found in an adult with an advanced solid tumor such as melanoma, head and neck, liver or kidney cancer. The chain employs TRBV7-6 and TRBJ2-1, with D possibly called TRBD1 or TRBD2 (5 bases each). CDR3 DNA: TGTGCCAGCAGCTTGGAATACTGGGACGGAAACAATGAGCAGTTCTTC. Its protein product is CASSLEYWDGNNEQFF.